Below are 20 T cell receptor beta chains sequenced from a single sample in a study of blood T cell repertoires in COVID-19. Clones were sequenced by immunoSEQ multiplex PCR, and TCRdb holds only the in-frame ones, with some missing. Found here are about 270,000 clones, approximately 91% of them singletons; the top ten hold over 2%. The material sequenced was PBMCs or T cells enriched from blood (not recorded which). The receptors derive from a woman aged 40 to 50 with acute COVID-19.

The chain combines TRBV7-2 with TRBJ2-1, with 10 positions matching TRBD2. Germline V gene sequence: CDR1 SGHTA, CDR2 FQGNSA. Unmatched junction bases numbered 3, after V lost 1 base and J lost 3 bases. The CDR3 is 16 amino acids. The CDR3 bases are TGTGCCAGCAGCTTAGGAGTAGCGGGGGGCTACAATGAGCAGTTCTTC. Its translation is CASSLGVAGGYNEQFF.

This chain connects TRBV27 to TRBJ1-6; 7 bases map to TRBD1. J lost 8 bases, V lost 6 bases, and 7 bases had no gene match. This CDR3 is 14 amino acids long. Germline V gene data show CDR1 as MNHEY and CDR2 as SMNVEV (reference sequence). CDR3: CASRQGPSYSPLHF. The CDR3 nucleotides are TGTGCCAGCAGACAGGGGCCTAGTTATTCACCCCTCCACTTT.

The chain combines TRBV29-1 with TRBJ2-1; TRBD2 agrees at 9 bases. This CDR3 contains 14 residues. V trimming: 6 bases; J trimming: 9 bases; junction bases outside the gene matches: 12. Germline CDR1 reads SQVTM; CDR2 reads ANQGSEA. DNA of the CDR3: TGCAGCGTACTCGGGACTAGCTTAGGTGGTGAGCAGTTCTTC. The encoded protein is CSVLGTSLGGEQFF.

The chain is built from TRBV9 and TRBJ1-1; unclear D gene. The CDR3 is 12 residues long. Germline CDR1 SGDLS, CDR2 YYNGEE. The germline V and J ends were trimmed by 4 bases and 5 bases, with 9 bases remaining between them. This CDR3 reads CASSPARTEAFF. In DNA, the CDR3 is TGTGCCAGCAGCCCGGCGCGGACTGAAGCTTTCTTT.

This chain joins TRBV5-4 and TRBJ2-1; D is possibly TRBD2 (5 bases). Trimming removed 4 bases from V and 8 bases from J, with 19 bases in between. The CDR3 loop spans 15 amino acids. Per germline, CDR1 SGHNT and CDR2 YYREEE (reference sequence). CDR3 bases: TGTGCCAGCAGCCTACCGGGAACGACAAGAGATGAGCAGTTCTTC. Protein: CASSLPGTTRDEQFF.

CDR3 residues: CASSLGQGFGYTF. The CDR3 DNA sequence: TGTGCCAGCAGCTTAGGACAGGGGTTTGGCTACACCTTC. The chain is built from TRBV11-2 and TRBJ1-2; 8 positions agree with TRBD1. The ends lost 1 base at V and 7 bases at J; junction bases unmatched: 2. The CDR3 has 13 amino acids. CDR1 SGHAT and CDR2 FQNNGV come from the germline V gene.

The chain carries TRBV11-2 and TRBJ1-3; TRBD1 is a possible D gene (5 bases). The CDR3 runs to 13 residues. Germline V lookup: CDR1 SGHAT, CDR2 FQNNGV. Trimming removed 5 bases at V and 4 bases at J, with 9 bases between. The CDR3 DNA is TGTGCCAGCAGCCAGGGCATGGGAAACACCATATATTTT. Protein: CASSQGMGNTIYF. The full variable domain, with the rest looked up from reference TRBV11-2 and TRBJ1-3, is EAGVAQSPRYKIIEKRQSVAFWCNPISGHATLYWYQQILGQGPKLLIQFQNNGVVDDSQLPKDRFSAERLKGVDSTLKIQPAKLEDSAVYLCASSQGMGNTIYFGEGSWLTVV.

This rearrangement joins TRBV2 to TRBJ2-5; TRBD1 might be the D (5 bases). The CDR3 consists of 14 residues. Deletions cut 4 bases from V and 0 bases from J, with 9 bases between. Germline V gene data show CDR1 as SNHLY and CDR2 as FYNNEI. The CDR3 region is CASSGTTHQETQYF. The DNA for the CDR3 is TGTGCCAGCAGTGGGACAACCCACCAAGAGACCCAGTACTTC.

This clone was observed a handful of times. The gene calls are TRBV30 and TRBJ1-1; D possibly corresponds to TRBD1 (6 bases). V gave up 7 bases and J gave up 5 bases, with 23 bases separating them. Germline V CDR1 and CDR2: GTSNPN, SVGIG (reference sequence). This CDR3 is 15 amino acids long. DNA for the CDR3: TGTGCCTTTGGATCCCTGGTCCTGAGGGGGACTGAAGCTTTCTTT. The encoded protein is CAFGSLVLRGTEAFF.

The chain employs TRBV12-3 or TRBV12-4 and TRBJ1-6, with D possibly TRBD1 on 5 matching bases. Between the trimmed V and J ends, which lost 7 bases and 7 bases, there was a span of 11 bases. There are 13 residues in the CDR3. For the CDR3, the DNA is TGTGCCAGCACCGCGACAGAAAATTCACCCCTCCACTTT. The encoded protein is CASTATENSPLHF.

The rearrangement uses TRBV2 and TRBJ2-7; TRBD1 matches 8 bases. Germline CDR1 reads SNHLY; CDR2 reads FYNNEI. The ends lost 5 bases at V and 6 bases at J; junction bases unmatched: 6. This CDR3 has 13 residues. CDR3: CASSPQQGGEQYF. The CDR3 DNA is TGTGCCAGCAGTCCCCAACAGGGGGGCGAGCAGTACTTC.

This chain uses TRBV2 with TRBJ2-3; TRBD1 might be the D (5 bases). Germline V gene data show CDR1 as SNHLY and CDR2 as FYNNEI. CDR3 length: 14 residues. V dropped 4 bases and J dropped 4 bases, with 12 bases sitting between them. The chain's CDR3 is CASSVRGRADTQYF. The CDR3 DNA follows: TGTGCCAGCAGTGTTAGGGGTAGGGCAGATACGCAGTATTTT.

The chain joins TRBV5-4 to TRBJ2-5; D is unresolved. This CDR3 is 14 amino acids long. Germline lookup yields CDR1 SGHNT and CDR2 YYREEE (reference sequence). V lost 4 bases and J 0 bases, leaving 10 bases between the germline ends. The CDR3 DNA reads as TGTGCCAGCAGCGCTGAAAGCTACCAAGAGACCCAGTACTTC. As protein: CASSAESYQETQYF.

CDR3 bases: TGTGCCAGCATCCCGAGGTGGACAGATACGCAGTATTTT. This gives the protein CASIPRWTDTQYF. This chain joins TRBV6-5 and TRBJ2-3; no reliable D call. Germline V gene lookup returns CDR1 MNHEY and CDR2 SVGAGI. V lost 7 bases and J 3 bases, leaving 11 bases between the germline ends. The CDR3 totals 13 residues.

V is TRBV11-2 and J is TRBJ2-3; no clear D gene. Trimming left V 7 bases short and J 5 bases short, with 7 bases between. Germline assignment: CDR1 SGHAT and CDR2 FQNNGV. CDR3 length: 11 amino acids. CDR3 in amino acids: CASTSRDTQYF. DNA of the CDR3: TGTGCCAGCACTTCCCGAGATACGCAGTATTTT.

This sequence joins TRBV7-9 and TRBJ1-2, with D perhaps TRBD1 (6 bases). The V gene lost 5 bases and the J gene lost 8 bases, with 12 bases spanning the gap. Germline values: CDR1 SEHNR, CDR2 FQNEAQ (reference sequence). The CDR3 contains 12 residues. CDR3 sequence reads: CASSRQEGGYTF. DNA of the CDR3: TGTGCCAGCAGCCGACAGGAAGGCGGCTACACCTTC.

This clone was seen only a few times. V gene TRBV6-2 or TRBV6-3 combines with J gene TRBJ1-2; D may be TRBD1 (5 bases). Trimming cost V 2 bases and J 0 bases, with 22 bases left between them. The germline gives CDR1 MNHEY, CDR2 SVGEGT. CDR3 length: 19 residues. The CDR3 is CASSYGLTGFVTTNYGYTF. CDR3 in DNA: TGTGCCAGCAGTTACGGACTAACAGGTTTCGTTACCACTAACTATGGCTACACCTTC.

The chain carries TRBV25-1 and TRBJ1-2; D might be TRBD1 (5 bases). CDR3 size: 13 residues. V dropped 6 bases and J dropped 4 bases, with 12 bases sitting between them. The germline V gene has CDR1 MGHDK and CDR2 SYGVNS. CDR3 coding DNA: TGTGCCAGCAGCCGGGACTCCAGCTATGGCTACACCTTC. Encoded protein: CASSRDSSYGYTF.

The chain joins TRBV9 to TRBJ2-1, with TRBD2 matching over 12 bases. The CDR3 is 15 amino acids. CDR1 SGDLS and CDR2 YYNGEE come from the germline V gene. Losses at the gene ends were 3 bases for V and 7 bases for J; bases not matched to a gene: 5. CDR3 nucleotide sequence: TGTGCCAGCAGCGCCTCCGGGACTAGCGGGAATGAGCAGTTCTTC. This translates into CASSASGTSGNEQFF.

This chain's CDR3 is CAWSDQGVTNEKLFF. CDR3 DNA sequence: TGTGCCTGGAGTGATCAGGGGGTTACTAATGAAAAACTGTTTTTT. This rearrangement joins TRBV30 to TRBJ1-4; 7 bases map to TRBD1. In germline, CDR1 is GTSNPN, CDR2 SVGIG (reference sequence). Trimming removed 1 base from V and 2 bases from J; junction bases left unmatched: 4. The length of the CDR3 is 15 residues.